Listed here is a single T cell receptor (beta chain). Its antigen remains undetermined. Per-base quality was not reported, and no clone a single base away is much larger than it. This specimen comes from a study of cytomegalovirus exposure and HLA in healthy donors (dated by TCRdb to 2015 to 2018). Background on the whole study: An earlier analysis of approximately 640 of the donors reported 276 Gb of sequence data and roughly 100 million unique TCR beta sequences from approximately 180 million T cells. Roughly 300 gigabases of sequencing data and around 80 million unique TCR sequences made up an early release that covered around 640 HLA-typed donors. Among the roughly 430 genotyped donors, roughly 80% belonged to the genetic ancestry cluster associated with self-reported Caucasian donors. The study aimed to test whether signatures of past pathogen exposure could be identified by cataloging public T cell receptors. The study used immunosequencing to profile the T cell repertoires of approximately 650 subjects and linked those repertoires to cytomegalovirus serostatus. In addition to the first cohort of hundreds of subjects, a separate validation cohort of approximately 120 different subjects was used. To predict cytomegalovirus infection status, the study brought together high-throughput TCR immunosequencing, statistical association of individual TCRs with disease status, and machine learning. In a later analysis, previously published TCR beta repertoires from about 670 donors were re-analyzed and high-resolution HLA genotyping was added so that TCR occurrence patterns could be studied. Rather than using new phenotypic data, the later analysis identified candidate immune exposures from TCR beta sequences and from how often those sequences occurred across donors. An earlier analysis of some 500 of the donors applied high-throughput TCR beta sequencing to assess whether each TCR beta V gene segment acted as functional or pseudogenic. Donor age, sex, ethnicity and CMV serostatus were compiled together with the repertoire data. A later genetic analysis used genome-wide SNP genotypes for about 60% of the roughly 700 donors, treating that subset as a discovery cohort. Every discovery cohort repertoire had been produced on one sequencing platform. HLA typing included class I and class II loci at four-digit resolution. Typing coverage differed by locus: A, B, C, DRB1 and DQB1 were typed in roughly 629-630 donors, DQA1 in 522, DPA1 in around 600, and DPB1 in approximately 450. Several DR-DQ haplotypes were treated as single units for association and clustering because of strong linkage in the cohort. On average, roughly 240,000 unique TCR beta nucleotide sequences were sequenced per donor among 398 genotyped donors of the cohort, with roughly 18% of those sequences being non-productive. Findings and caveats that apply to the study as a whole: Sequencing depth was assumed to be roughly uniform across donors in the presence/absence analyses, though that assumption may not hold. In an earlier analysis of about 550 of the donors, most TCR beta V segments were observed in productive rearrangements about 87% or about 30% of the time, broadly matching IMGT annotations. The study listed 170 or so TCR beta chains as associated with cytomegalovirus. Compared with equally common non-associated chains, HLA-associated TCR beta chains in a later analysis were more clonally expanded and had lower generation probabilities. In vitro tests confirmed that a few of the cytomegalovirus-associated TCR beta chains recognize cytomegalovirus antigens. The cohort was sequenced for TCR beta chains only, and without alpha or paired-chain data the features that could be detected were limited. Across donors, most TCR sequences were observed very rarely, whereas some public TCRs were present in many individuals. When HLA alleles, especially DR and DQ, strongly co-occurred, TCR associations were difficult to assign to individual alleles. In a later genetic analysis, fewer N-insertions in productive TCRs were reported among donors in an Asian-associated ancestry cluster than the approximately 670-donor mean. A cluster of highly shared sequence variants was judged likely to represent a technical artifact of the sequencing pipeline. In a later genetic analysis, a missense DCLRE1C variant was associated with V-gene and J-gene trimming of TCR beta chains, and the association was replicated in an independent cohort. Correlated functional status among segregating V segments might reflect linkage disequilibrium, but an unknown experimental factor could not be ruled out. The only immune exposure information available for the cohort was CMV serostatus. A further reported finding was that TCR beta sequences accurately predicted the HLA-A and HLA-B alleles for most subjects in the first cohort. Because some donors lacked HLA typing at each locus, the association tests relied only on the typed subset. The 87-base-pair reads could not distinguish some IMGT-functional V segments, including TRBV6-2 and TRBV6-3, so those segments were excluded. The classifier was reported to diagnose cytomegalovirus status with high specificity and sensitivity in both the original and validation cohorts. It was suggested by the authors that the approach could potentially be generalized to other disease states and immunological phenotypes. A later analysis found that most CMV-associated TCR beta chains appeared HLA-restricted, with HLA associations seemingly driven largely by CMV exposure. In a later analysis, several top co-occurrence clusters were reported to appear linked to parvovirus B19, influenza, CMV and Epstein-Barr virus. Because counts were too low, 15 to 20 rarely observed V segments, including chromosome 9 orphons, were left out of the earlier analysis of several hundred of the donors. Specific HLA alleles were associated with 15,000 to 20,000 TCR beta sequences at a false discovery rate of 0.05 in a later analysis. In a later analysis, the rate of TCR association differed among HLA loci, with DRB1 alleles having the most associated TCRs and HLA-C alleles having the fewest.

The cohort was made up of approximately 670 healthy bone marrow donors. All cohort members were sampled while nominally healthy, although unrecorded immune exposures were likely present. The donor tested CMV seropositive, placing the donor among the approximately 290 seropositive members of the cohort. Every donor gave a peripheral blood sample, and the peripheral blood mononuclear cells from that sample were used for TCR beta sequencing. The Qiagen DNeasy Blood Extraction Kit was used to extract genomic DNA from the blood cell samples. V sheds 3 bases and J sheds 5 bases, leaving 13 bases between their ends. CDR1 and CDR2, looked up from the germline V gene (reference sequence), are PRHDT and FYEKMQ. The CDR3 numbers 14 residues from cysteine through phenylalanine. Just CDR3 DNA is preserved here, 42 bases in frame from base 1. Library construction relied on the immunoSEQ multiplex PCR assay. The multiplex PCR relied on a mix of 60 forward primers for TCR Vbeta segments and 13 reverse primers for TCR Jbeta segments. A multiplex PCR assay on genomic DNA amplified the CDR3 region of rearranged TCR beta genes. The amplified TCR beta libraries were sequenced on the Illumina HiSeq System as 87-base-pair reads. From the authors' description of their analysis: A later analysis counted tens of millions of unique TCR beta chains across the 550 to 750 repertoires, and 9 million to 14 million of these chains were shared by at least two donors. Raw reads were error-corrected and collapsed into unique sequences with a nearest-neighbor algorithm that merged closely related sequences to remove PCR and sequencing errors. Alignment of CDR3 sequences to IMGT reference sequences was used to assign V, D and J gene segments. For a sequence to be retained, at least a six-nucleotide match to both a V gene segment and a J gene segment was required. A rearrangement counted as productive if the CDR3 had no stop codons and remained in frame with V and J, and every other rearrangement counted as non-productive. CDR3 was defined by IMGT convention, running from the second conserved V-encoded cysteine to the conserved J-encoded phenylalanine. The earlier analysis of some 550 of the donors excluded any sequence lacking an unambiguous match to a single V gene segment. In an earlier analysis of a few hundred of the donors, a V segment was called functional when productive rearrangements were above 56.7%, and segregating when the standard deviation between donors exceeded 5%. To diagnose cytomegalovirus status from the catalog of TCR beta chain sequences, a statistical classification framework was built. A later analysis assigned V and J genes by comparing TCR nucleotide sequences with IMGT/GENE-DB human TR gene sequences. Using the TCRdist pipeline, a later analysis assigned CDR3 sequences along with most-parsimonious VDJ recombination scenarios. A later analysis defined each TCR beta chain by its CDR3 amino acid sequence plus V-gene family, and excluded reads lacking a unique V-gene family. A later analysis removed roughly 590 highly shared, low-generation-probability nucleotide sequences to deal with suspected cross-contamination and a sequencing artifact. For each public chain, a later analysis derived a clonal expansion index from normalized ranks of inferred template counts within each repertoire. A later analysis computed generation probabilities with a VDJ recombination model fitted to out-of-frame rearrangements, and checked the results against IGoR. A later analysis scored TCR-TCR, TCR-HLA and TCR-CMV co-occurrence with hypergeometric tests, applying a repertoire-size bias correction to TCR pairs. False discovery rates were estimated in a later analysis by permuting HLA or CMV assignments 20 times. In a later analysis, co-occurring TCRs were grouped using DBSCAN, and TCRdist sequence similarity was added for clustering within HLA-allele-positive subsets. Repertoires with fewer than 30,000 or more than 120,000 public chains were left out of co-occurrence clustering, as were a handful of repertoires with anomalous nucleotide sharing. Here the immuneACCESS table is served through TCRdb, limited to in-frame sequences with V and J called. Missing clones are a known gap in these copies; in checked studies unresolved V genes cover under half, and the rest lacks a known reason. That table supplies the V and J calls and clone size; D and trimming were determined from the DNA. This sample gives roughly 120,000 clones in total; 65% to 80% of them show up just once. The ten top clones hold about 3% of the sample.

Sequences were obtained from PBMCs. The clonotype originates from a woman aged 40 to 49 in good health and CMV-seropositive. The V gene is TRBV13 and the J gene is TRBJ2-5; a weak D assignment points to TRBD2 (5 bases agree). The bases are TGTGCCAGCAGCTTCGGACTCGATGGGGAGACCCAGTACTTC. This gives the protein CASSFGLDGETQYF. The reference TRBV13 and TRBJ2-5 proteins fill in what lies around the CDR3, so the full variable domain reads AAGVIQSPRHLIKEKRETATLKCYPIPRHDTVYWYQQGPGQDPQFLISFYEKMQSDKGSIPDRFSAQQFSDYHSELNMSSLELGDSALYFCASSFGLDGETQYFGPGTRLLVL.